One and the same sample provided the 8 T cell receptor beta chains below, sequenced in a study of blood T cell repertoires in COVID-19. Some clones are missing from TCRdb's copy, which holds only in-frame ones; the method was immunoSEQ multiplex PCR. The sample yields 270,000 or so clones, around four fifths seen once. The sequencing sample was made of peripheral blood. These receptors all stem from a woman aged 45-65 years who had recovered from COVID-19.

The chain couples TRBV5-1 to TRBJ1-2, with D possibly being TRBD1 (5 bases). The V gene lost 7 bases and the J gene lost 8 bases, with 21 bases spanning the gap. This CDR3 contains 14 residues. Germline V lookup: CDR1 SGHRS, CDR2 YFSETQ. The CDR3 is CASQRAGDPEGYTF. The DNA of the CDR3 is TGCGCCAGCCAGCGGGCCGGGGACCCCGAAGGCTACACCTTC.

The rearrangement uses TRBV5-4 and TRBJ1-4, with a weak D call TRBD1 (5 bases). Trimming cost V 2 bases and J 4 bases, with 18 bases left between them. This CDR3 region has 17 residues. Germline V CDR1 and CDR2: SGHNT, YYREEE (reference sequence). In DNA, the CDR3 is TGTGCCAGCAGCTTAGTCAGGGAATCGCAGGTTAATGAAAAACTGTTTTTT. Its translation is CASSLVRESQVNEKLFF.

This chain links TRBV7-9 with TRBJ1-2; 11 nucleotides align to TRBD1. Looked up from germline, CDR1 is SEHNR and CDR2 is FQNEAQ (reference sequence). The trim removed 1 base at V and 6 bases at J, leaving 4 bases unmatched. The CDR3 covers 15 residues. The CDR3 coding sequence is TGTGCCAGCAGCTTAGAGTCGGGACAGGGGGATGGCTACACCTTC. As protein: CASSLESGQGDGYTF.

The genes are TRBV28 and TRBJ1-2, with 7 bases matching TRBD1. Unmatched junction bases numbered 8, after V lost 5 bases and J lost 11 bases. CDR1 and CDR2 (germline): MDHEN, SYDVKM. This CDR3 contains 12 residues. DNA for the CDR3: TGTGCCAGCAGTCCCAGCACAGGGGTTTACACCTTC. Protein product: CASSPSTGVYTF.

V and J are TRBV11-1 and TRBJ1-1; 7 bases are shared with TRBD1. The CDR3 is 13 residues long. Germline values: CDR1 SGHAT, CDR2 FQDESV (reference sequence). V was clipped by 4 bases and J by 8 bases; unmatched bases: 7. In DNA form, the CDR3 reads TGTGCCAGCAGCTCAAGGACAGGCCGAGAAGCTTTCTTT. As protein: CASSSRTGREAFF.

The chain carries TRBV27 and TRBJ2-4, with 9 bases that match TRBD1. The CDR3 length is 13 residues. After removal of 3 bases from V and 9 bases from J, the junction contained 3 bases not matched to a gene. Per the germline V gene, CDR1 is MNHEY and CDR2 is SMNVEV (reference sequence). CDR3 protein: CASSLGQGSIQYF. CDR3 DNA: TGTGCCAGCAGTTTGGGACAGGGCTCCATTCAGTACTTC.

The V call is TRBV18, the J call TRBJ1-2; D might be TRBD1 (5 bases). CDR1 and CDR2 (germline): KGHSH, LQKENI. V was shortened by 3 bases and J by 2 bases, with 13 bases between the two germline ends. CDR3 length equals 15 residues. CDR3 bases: TGTGCCAGCTCACCGGGCAGGGCTGGGAACTATGGCTACACCTTC. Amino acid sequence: CASSPGRAGNYGYTF.

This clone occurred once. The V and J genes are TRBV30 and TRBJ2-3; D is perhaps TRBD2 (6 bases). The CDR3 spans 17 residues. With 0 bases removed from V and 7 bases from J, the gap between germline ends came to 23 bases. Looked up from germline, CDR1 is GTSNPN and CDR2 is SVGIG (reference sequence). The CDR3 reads CAWSVLSGGPLPHTQYF. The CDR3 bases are TGTGCCTGGAGTGTACTTTCCGGGGGTCCTTTGCCGCATACGCAGTATTTT.